The 15 T cell receptor beta chains in this list originate from one sample, sequenced in a study of T cells in Graves' hyperthyroidism and ophthalmopathy. Amplified TCR beta CDR3 regions came from RNA transcripts. An initial round of RT-PCR targeting the TCR CDR3 relied on the HTBI primer set. Each CDR3 protein gets one entry after TCRdb re-called the multiplex PCR reads with MiXCR. This sample has 150,000 or so distinct CDR3 sequences, with 22% found just once. What was sequenced was blood. These receptors were obtained from a woman in her 50s with Graves' hyperthyroidism that later progressed to Graves' ophthalmopathy.

The rearrangement links TRBV19 to TRBJ1-5; 11 bases align to TRBD1. The CDR3 totals 16 residues. V dropped 4 bases and J dropped 5; count of bases not matched to a gene: 7. Per the germline V gene, CDR1 is LNHDA and CDR2 is SQIVND (reference sequence). CDR3 bases: TGTGCCAGTAGTAATTCCCGGACAGGGGGCGATCAGCCCCAGCATTTT. It specifies CASSNSRTGGDQPQHF.

This clonotype was observed many times. V is TRBV11-1 and J is TRBJ2-2; TRBD1 matches at 10 bases. Germline V gene lookup returns CDR1 SGHAT and CDR2 FQDESV (reference sequence). V lost 6 bases, J lost 3 bases, and 4 bases stayed unmatched. The CDR3 extends over 15 amino acids. CDR3 residues: CASSLTGGYTGELFF. Written as DNA, the CDR3 is TGTGCCAGCAGTTTGACAGGGGGCTACACCGGGGAGCTGTTTTTT.

In this sample, this clonotype turned up a few times. V is TRBV11-2 and J is TRBJ2-1, with 9 positions matching TRBD2. J was trimmed by 7 bases and V by 1 base; bases with no gene match: 5. The CDR3 has 15 residues. The germline gives CDR1 SGHAT, CDR2 FQNNGV. CDR3 in DNA: TGTGCCAGCAGCTTAGGCGCTAGCGGGAAGAATGAGCAGTTCTTC. The encoded protein is CASSLGASGKNEQFF.

Ten or more counts support this clonotype. V gene TRBV28 combines with J gene TRBJ1-2, with 7 bases lining up with TRBD1. The CDR3 extends over 15 amino acids. With V trimmed by 2 bases and J by 7 bases, 10 bases remained unmatched. The germline V gene has CDR1 MDHEN and CDR2 SYDVKM. DNA of the CDR3: TGTGCCAGCAGTTTAATCGACAGGGTGGAAACTGGCTACACCTTC. Residues: CASSLIDRVETGYTF.

In this sample, this clonotype turned up many times. The rearrangement joins TRBV5-1 to TRBJ2-1, with TRBD2 as a possible D gene (6 bases). The germline V and J ends were trimmed by 4 bases and 5 bases, with 16 bases remaining between them. CDR1 SGHRS and CDR2 YFSETQ come from the germline V gene. This CDR3 is 15 amino acids long. The CDR3 here is CASSKTSPLNNEQFF. CDR3 in DNA: TGCGCCAGCAGCAAGACTAGTCCCCTGAACAATGAGCAGTTCTTC.

This clonotype was seen a few times. The chain joins TRBV7-2 to TRBJ2-4, with 12 bases lining up with TRBD2. The CDR3 sequence is 17 residues long. Germline V gene sequence: CDR1 SGHTA, CDR2 FQGNSA. Losses at the gene ends were 3 bases for V and 2 bases for J; bases not matched to a gene: 5. CDR3 sequence (DNA): TGTGCCAGCAGCTTTTCGACTAGCGGGGGAACCAAAAACATTCAGTACTTC. Its translation: CASSFSTSGGTKNIQYF.

The CDR3 DNA reads TGTGCCAGCAGTAGACTAGGGACAGGAAACACCGGGGAGCTGTTTTTT. Its protein is CASSRLGTGNTGELFF. The genes are TRBV2 and TRBJ2-2, with 8 bases fitting TRBD1. Germline trimming cut 5 bases from V and 2 bases from J; bases unmatched to any gene: 7. CDR3 length: 16 amino acids. Germline V CDR1 and CDR2: SNHLY, FYNNEI.

The V and J genes are TRBV29-1 and TRBJ2-1, with D perhaps assigned TRBD1 or TRBD2 (7 bases each). The length of the CDR3 is 13 residues. The ends were cut back, 6 bases at V and 6 bases at J, with 15 bases in the middle. The germline V gene has CDR1 SQVTM and CDR2 ANQGSEA. The CDR3 nucleotides read TGCAGCGTCCGGGACAGCGGGGCCAATGAGCAGTTCTTC. It yields the protein CSVRDSGANEQFF.

This clonotype showed up many times. The chain employs TRBV29-1 and TRBJ2-7; perhaps TRBD1 as D (6 bases). The CDR3 length is 12 residues. Germline V lookup: CDR1 SQVTM, CDR2 ANQGSEA. Trimming took 6 bases from V and 1 from J, leaving 10 bases between them. In DNA form, the CDR3 reads TGCAGCGTCGCGGACAGTTCCTACGAGCAGTACTTC. Residues: CSVADSSYEQYF.

This clonotype was counted many times. The V gene is TRBV11-2, the J gene TRBJ2-6; D unresolved. Per the germline V gene, CDR1 is SGHAT and CDR2 is FQNNGV. The CDR3 covers 15 residues. The V and J ends lost 0 bases and 2 bases respectively, with 5 bases between them. The CDR3 sequence is CASSLEVPGANVLTF. As DNA, the CDR3 is TGTGCCAGCAGCTTAGAAGTACCTGGGGCCAACGTCCTGACTTTC.

This clonotype was seen at least ten times. V gene TRBV12-3 or TRBV12-4 combines with J gene TRBJ2-7; TRBD2 matches 8 bases. Trimming cost V 4 bases and J 7 bases; bases outside gene matches: 9. CDR3 size: 14 residues. The CDR3 bases are TGTGCCAGCAGTTCAGCGGGAGTGGCAAGAGAGCAGTACTTC. Translation: CASSSAGVAREQYF.

The sample holds a few counts of this clonotype. This rearrangement joins TRBV28 to TRBJ2-1, with TRBD2 identical over 8 bases. The junction had 9 bases not matched to a gene; V was cut back by 3 bases and J by 8 bases. The germline V gene encodes CDR1 MDHEN and CDR2 SYDVKM. The CDR3 extends over 15 amino acids. CDR3 protein: CASSFPGLGSDEQFF. CDR3 sequence (DNA): TGTGCCAGCAGTTTTCCGGGACTAGGAAGCGATGAGCAGTTCTTC. The variable domain in full, completed from reference TRBV28 and TRBJ2-1, reads DVKVTQSSRYLVKRTGEKVFLECVQDMDHENMFWYRQDPGLGLRLIYFSYDVKMKEKGDIPEGYSVSREKKERFSLILESASTNQTSMYLCASSFPGLGSDEQFFGPGTRLTVL.

To note about this clonotype: Just one base apart from a much larger clone, this may be a read error. The chain is built from TRBV5-1 and TRBJ2-3; 8 bases line up with TRBD1. Germline CDR1 SGHRS, CDR2 YFSETQ. Trimming removed 0 bases from V and 8 bases from J; junction bases left unmatched: 8. The CDR3 runs 15 residues. The chain's CDR3 is CASSLDGSQGATQYF. The CDR3 DNA reads TGCGCCAGCAGCTTGGATGGTTCTCAGGGGGCTACGCAGTATTTT.

The table lists this clonotype with a count of one. The chain joins TRBV9 to TRBJ1-2; TRBD1 is a possible D gene (5 bases). V shed 0 bases and J shed 4 bases, with 10 bases lying between them. Germline V gene lookup returns CDR1 SGDLS and CDR2 YYNGEE. CDR3 length: 14 residues. Here the CDR3 DNA reads TGTGCCAGCAGCGTAGGAGGGGCTAGCTATGGCTACACCTTC. Protein sequence: CASSVGGASYGYTF.

This clonotype occurred many times. The J gene is TRBJ1-1, the V gene TRBV29-1; D call uncertain. Trimming pared 7 bases from V and 1 base from J, leaving 13 bases between. Per the germline V gene, CDR1 is SQVTM and CDR2 is ANQGSEA. This CDR3 is built from 13 residues. The CDR3 nucleotides read TGCAGCGGGACCCGTGACGAGAACACTGAAGCTTTCTTT. Its protein is CSGTRDENTEAFF.